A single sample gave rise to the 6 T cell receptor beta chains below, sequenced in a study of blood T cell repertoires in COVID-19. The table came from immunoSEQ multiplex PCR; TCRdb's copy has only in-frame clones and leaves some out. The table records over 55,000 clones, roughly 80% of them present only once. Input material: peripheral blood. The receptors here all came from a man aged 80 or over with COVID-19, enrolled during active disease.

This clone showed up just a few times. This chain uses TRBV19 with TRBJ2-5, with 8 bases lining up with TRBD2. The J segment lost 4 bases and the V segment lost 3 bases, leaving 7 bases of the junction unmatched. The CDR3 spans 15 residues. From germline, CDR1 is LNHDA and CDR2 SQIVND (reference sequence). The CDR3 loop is CASSIRGSGGETQYF. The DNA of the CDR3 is TGTGCCAGTAGTATCAGAGGGAGCGGGGGAGAGACCCAGTACTTC. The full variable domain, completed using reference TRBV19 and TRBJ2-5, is DGGITQSPKYLFRKEGQNVTLSCEQNLNHDAMYWYRQDPGQGLRLIYYSQIVNDFQKGDIAEGYSVSREKKESFPLTVTSAQKNPTAFYLCASSIRGSGGETQYFGPGTRLLVL.

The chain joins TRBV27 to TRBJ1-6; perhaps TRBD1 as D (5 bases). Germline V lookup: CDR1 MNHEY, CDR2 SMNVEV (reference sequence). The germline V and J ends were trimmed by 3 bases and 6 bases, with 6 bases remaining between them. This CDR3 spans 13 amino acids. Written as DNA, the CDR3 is TGTGCCAGCAGTTTCGGGGGTAATTCACCCCTCCACTTT. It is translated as CASSFGGNSPLHF.

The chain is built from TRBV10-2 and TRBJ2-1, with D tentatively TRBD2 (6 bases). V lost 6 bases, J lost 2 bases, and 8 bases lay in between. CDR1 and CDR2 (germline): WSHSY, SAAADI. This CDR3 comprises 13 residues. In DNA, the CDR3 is TGCGCCAGCAGAGGAGGGGCCTACAATGAGCAGTTCTTC. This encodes CASRGGAYNEQFF.

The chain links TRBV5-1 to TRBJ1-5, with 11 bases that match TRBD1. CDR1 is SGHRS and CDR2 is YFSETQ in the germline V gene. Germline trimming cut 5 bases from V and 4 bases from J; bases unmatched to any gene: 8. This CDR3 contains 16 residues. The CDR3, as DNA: TGCGCCAGCAGACCCGGGACAGGGGGAATTAATCAGCCCCAGCATTTT. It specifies CASRPGTGGINQPQHF.

In DNA, the CDR3 is TGTGCCAGCAGCCTCAGGGGCGCTAGCGGGACGCTGGTGGCCGGGGAGCTGTTTTTT. Translated: CASSLRGASGTLVAGELFF. J is TRBJ2-2 and V is TRBV7-2; 9 bases line up with TRBD2. This CDR3 has 19 residues. Germline V CDR1 and CDR2: SGHTA, FQGNSA. V lost 5 bases, J lost 6 bases, and 19 bases stayed unmatched.

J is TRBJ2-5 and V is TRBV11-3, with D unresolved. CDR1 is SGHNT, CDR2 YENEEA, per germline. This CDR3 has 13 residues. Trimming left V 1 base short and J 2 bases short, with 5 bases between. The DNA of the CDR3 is TGTGCCAGCAGCTTAGGCACACAAGAGACCCAGTACTTC. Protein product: CASSLGTQETQYF.